This T cell receptor beta chain is drawn from a study of shared clonotypes between healthy human individuals. Study-wide background: Sampling drew on donors who were a couple of women and three men aged 18 to 49.

As regards this clone: Its target is unknown.

Deep level was the assay's run setting. Assay: immunoSEQ multiplex PCR; the TCRdb copy retains only in-frame clones and omits some. The sample contains a few million clones, 90% to 95% of which appear only once. Study-level findings and limits: The researchers took only blood, and tissue repertoires probably look different. A limitation of the genetic and exposure-history diversity represented arose from few donors.

The CDR3 extends over 15 amino acids. Germline CDR1 and CDR2: SGDLS and YYNGEE. Trimming cost V 3 bases and J 8 bases, with 17 bases left between them. Input material: naive CD4+ T cells sorted from blood. The subset denotes: CD45RA+ positively selected. The chain has TRBV9 and TRBJ1-4, with a tentative D call TRBD1 (6 bases). This clonotype originated in a man aged 18 to 30 in good health. The CDR3 is CASSADQGIGEKLFF. The CDR3 region has the DNA TGTGCCAGCAGCGCGGATCAGGGGATTGGGGAAAAACTGTTTTTT.